This T cell receptor (beta chain) was retrieved from a study of CD8 T cells in ankylosing spondylitis. This clonotype was recorded at least ten times. V lost 4 bases and J 12 bases, leaving 15 bases between the germline ends. Germline-derived CDR1 and CDR2 are SQVTM and ANQGSEA. There are 12 residues in the CDR3. One entry per CDR3 protein results from TCRdb running MiXCR on the 5' RACE reads. The sample contains over 150,000 distinct CDR3 sequences, roughly 20% of which appear only once. The chain employs TRBV29-1 and TRBJ1-4; D gene ambiguous. This TCR derives from a male donor under 30 with ankylosing spondylitis or in good health (not recorded which). Sequencing input: blood, either unsorted or a sorted T cell fraction (not recorded which). The CDR3 is CSVGSPMDELFF. For the CDR3, the DNA is TGCAGCGTTGGAAGCCCTATGGATGAACTGTTTTTT.